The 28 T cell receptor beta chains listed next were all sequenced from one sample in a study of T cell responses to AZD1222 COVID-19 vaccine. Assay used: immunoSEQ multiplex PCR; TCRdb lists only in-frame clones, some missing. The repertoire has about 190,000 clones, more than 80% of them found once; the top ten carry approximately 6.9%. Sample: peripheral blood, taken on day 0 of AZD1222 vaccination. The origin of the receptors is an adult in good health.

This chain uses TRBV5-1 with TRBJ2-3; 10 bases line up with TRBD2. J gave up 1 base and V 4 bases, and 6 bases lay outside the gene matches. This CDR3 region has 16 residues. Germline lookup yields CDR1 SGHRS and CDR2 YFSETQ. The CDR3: CASSSSGGTGTDTQYF. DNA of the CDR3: TGCGCCAGCAGCAGTAGCGGGGGGACCGGCACAGATACGCAGTATTTT.

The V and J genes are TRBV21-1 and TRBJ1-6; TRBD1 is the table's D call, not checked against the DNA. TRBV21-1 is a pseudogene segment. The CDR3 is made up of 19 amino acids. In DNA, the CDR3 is TGTGCCAGCAGCAAAGTTCGCAAACCAGGACAGGGAGGTAATTCACCCCTCCACTTT. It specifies CASSKVRKPGQGGNSPLHF.

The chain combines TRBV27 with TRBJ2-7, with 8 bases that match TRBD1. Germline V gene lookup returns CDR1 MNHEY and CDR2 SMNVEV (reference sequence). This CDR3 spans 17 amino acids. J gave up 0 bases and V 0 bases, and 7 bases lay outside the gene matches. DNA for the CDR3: TGTGCCAGCAGTTTATCCCGGGACAGGAGTTACTCCTACGAGCAGTACGTC. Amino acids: CASSLSRDRSYSYEQYV.

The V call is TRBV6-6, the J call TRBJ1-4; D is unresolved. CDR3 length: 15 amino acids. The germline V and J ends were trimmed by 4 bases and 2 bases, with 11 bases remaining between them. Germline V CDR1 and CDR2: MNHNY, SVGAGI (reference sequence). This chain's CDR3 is CASSSFGGTNEKLFF. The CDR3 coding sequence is TGTGCCAGCAGTTCCTTCGGTGGGACTAATGAAAAACTGTTTTTT.

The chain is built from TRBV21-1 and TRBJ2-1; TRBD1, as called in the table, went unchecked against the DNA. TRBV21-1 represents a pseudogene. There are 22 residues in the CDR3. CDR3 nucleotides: TGTGCCAGCAGCAAAGTTTTGAACAGTCCGAGGGGGGGGACAGGGTACCTCAATGAGCAGTTCTTC. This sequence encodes CASSKVLNSPRGGTGYLNEQFF.

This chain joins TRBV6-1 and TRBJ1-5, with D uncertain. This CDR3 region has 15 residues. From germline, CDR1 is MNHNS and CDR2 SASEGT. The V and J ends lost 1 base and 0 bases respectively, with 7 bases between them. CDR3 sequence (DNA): TGTGCCAGCAGTGAAGTAACGGCTAGCAATCAGCCCCAGCATTTT. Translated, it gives CASSEVTASNQPQHF.

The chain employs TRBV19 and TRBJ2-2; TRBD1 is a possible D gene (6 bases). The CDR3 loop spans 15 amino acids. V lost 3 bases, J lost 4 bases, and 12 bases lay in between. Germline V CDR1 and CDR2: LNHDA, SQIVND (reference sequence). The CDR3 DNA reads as TGTGCCAGTAGTATCGTGGGGGCGGCCACCGGGGAGCTGTTTTTT. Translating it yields CASSIVGAATGELFF. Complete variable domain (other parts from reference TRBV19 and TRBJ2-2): DGGITQSPKYLFRKEGQNVTLSCEQNLNHDAMYWYRQDPGQGLRLIYYSQIVNDFQKGDIAEGYSVSREKKESFPLTVTSAQKNPTAFYLCASSIVGAATGELFFGEGSRLTVL.

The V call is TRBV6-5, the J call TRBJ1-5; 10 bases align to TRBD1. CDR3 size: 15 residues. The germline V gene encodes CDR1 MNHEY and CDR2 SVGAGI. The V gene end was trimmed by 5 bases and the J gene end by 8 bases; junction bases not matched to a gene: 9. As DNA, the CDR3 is TGTGCCAGCAGTAAGGGACAGGGGTCGTATGAGCCCCAGCATTTT. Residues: CASSKGQGSYEPQHF.

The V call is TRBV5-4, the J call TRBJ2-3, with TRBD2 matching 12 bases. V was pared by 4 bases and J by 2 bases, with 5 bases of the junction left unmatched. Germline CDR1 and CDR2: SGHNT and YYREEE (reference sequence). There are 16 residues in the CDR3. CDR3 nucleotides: TGTGCCAGCAGCACCGGACTAGCGGGATACACAGATACGCAGTATTTT. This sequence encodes CASSTGLAGYTDTQYF.

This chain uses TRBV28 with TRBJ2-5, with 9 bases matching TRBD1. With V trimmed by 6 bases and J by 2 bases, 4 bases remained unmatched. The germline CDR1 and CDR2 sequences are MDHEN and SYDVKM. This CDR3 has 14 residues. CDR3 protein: CASRPQGAQETQYF. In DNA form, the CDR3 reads TGTGCCAGCAGACCACAGGGGGCTCAAGAGACCCAGTACTTC. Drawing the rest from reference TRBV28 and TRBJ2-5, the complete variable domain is DVKVTQSSRYLVKRTGEKVFLECVQDMDHENMFWYRQDPGLGLRLIYFSYDVKMKEKGDIPEGYSVSREKKERFSLILESASTNQTSMYLCASRPQGAQETQYFGPGTRLLVL.

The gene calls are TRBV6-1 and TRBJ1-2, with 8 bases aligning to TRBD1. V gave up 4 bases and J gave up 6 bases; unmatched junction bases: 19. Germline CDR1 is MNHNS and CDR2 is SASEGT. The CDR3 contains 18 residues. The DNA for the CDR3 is TGTGCCAGCAGTGGGTCAATCTTTGGTCAGGGGGCGCCCAATGGCTACACCTTC. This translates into CASSGSIFGQGAPNGYTF.

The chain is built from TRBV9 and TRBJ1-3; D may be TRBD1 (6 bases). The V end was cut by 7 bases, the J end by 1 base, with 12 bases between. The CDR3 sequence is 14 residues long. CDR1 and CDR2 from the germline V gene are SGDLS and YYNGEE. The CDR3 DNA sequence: TGTGCCAGCTCCACAGGGCAGTCTGGAAACACCATATATTTT. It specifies CASSTGQSGNTIYF.

Here the CDR3 DNA reads TGTGCCAGCAGCTTAGGTGGCAGTAGCAATCAGCCCCAGCATTTT. Translated, it gives CASSLGGSSNQPQHF. The V and J genes are TRBV7-6 and TRBJ1-5; D gene unclear. This CDR3 comprises 15 residues. Between the trimmed V and J ends, which lost 1 base and 0 bases, there was a span of 7 bases. From germline, CDR1 is SGHVS and CDR2 FNYEAQ.

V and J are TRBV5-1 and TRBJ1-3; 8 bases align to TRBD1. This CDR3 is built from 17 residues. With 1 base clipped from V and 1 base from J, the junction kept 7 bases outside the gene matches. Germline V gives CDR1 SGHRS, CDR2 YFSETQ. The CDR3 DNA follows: TGCGCCAGCAGCTTGAACCCCAGGGGGCAATCTGGAAACACCATATATTTT. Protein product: CASSLNPRGQSGNTIYF. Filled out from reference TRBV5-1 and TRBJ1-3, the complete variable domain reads KAGVTQTPRYLIKTRGQQVTLSCSPISGHRSVSWYQQTPGQGLQFLFEYFSETQRNKGNFPGRFSGRQFSNSRSEMNVSTLELGDSALYLCASSLNPRGQSGNTIYFGEGSWLTVV.

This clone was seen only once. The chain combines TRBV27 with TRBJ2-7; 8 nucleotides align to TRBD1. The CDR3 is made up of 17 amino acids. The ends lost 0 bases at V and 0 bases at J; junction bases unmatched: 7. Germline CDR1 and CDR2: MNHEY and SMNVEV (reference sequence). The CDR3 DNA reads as TGTGCCAGCAGTTTATCCCGACTCAGGGGGCCCTCCTACGAGCAGTACTTC. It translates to CASSLSRLRGPSYEQYF.

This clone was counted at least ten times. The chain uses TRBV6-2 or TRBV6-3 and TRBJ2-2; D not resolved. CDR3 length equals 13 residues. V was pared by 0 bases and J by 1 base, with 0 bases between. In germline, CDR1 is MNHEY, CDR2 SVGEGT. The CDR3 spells CASSYSNTGELFF. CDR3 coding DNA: TGTGCCAGCAGTTACTCGAACACCGGGGAGCTGTTTTTT.

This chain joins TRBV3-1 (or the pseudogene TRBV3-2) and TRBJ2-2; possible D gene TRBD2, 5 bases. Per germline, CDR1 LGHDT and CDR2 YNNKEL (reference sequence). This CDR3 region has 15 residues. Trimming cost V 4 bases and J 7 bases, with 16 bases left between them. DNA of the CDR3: TGTGCCAGCAGCCTGACTATGATGGTAGACGGGGAGCTGTTTTTT. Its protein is CASSLTMMVDGELFF.

For the CDR3, the DNA is TGTGCCAGTAGTACCAAACCCCCCGGGGTTGTAGGCAATGAGCAGTTCTTC. This codes for CASSTKPPGVVGNEQFF. This chain connects TRBV19 to TRBJ2-1, with D possibly matching TRBD2 (5 bases). This CDR3 contains 17 residues. Germline V lookup: CDR1 LNHDA, CDR2 SQIVND (reference sequence). Deletions cut 4 bases from V and 6 bases from J, with 22 bases between.

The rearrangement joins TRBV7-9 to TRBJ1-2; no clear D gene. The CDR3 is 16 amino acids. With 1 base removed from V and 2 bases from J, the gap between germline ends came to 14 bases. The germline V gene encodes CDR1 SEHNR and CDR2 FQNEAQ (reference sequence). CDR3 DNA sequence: TGTGCCAGCAGCTTAGTTTCCGGAACCACCAACTATGGCTACACCTTC. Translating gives CASSLVSGTTNYGYTF.

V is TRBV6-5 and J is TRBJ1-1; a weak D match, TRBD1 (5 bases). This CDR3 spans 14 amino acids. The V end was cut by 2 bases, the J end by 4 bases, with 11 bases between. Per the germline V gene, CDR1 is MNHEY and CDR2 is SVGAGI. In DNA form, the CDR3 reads TGTGCCAGCAGTTACGGGGAGGGGATCACTGAAGCTTTCTTT. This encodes CASSYGEGITEAFF.

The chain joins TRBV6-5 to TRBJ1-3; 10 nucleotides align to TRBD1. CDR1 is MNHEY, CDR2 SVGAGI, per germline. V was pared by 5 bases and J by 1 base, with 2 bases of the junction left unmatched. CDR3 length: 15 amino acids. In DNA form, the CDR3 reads TGTGCCAGCAGTCGACAGGGGGCATCTGGAAACACCATATATTTT. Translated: CASSRQGASGNTIYF.

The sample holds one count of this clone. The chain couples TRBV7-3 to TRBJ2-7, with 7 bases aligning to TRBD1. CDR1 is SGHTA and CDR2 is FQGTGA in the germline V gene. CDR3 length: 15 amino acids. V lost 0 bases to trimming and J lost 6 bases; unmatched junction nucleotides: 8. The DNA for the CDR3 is TGTGCCAGCAGCTTAACGACAGGGAAGGGTTCCGAGCAGTACTTC. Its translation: CASSLTTGKGSEQYF.

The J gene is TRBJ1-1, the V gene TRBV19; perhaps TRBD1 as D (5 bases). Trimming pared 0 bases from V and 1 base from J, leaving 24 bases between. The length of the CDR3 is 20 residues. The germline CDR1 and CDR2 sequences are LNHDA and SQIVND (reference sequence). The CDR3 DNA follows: TGTGCCAGTAGTATAGATTCGCTCCGGGACGCGGTCTCGGGGAACACTGAAGCTTTCTTT. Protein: CASSIDSLRDAVSGNTEAFF.

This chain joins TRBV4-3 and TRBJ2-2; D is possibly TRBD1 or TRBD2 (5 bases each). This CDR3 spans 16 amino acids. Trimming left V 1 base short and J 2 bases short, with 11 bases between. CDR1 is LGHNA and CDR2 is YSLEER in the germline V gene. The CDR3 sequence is CASSQVPGLNTGELFF. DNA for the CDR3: TGCGCCAGCAGCCAAGTCCCGGGGCTAAACACCGGGGAGCTGTTTTTT.

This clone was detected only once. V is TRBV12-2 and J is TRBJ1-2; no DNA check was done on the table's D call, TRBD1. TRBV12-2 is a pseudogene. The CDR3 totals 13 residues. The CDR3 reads CASRRDRDGGYTF. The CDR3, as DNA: TGTGCAAGTCGTCGAGACAGGGACGGTGGCTACACCTTC.

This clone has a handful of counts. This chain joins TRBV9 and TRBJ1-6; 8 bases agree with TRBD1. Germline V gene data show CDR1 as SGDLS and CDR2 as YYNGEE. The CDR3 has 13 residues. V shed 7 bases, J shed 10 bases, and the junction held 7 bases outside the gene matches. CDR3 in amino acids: CASSPDRESPLHF. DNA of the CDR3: TGTGCCAGCTCTCCGGACAGGGAGTCACCCCTCCACTTT.

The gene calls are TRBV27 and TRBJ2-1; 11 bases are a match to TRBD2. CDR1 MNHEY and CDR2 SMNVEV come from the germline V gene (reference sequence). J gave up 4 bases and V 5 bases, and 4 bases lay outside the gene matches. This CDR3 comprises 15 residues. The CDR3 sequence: CASSAGTSGYNEQFF. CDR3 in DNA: TGTGCCAGCAGTGCCGGGACTAGCGGTTACAATGAGCAGTTCTTC.

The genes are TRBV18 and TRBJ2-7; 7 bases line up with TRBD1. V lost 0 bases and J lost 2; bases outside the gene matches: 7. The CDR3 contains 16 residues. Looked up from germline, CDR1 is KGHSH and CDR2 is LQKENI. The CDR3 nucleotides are TGTGCCAGCTCACCACCGGAGGCTGACAGGGCCTACGAGCAGTACTTC. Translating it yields CASSPPEADRAYEQYF.